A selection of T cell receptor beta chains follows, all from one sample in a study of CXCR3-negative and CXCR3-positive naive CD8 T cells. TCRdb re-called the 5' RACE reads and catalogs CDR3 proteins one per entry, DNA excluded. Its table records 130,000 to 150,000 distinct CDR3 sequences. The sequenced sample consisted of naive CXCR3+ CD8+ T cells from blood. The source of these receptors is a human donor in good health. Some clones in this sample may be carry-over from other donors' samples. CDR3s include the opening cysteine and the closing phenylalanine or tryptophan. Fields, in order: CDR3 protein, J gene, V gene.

CASKAGECNEQFF | TRBJ2-1 | TRBV21-1
CASGLAGQGAVEQYF | TRBJ2-7 | TRBV12-5
CASSLALVNRAYEQYF | TRBJ2-7 | TRBV5-6
CASSLDWEGTQYF | TRBJ2-5 | TRBV28
CASSQQQGELFF | TRBJ2-2 | TRBV4-1
CASSVFTGGTDTQYF | TRBJ2-3 | TRBV9
CSVVLAGADTQYF | TRBJ2-3 | TRBV29-1
CASSEAESGNIQYF | TRBJ2-4 | TRBV10-2
CATSDGRGRNTGELFF | TRBJ2-2 | TRBV24-1
CASSIPGYEQYF | TRBJ2-7 | TRBV28
CASSVDGSGSYEQYF | TRBJ2-7 | TRBV9
CASSGESGLVSYEQYF | TRBJ2-7 | TRBV27
CSVVDSTSSYEQYF | TRBJ2-7 | TRBV29-1
CASSSPDKNTGELFF | TRBJ2-2 | TRBV11-3
CASSASEGFNEKLFF | TRBJ1-4 | TRBV6-5
CASSPLPGTDQNTEAFF | TRBJ1-1 | TRBV27
CSARDYSAASTDTQYF | TRBJ2-3 | TRBV20-1
CSVGGRDRTKPYEQYF | TRBJ2-7 | TRBV29-1
CASSSETLEGQPNTEAFF | TRBJ1-1 | TRBV5-1
CASSQVTSGNTGELFF | TRBJ2-2 | TRBV14
CSVQGVSYEQYF | TRBJ2-7 | TRBV29-1
CSVEEGGSRNEQFF | TRBJ2-1 | TRBV29-1
CASSLGKVVNTGELFF | TRBJ2-2 | TRBV7-2
CSVSLQGSSSYNEQFF | TRBJ2-1 | TRBV29-1
CASRLGYNEQFF | TRBJ2-1 | TRBV6-2/TRBV6-3
CASSQTEVINYGYTF | TRBJ1-2 | TRBV4-1
CASSLDFSSYDEQFF | TRBJ2-1 | TRBV4-1
CASSPGTGDYGYTF | TRBJ1-2 | TRBV5-6
CASSLAAAGTTYNEQFF | TRBJ2-1 | TRBV5-1
CAISGVRGAVSDTQYF | TRBJ2-3 | TRBV10-3
CSGGRGTDTQYF | TRBJ2-3 | TRBV29-1
CSASPLLAGGTYEQYF | TRBJ2-7 | TRBV20-1
CASSQDNPGGGTGYEQYF | TRBJ2-7 | TRBV4-3
CASSPTPGAGKETQYF | TRBJ2-5 | TRBV18
CASSSRDGETQYF | TRBJ2-5 | TRBV5-4
CASSLSVQNYGYTF | TRBJ1-2 | TRBV7-2
CASSLTGVSSYNEQFF | TRBJ2-1 | TRBV5-4
CASSIKRNSRCYNEQFF | TRBJ2-1 | TRBV6-7
CAKRLNTGELFF | TRBJ2-2 | TRBV7-9
CASRPGQPTDTQYF | TRBJ2-3 | TRBV27
CASSLDGRNTIYF | TRBJ1-3 | TRBV7-2
CASSLDESSYNSPLHF | TRBJ1-6 | TRBV5-5
CASSYVQREYTDTQYF | TRBJ2-3 | TRBV6-6
CASSQDFLPGGYNEQFF | TRBJ2-1 | TRBV14
CSAADSYGYTF | TRBJ1-2 | TRBV20-1
CASSLISSYEQYF | TRBJ2-7 | TRBV11-3
CASSIGSGGYEQYF | TRBJ2-7 | TRBV19
CSVEGVNTEAFF | TRBJ1-1 | TRBV29-1
CASSLGSNQSQHF | TRBJ1-5 | TRBV7-9
CASPGGTSGGTRPPDTQYF | TRBJ2-3 | TRBV2
CASSLHELVRNEQFF | TRBJ2-1 | TRBV28
CASSQDIAVSSYEQYF | TRBJ2-7 | TRBV4-3
CASSQDSGVDEQYF | TRBJ2-7 | TRBV4-1
CASSLGLAGRETQYF | TRBJ2-5 | TRBV13